Below, one T cell receptor beta chain is given with its context. KT2 cells were mixed with fixed PBMC numbers at varying ratios. The data were obtained in a study of quantifying T cell responses using KT2 cells. Study-wide context: RNA was reverse transcribed with TCR alpha and beta constant-region primers.

Each cDNA got a UMI-containing oligo ligated at its 3' end. First-round PCR used approximately 4 cycles and beta primers RC1.1 and RC1.2 covering TRBC1 and TRBC2. TCRdb re-analysed the UMI-ligation and nested PCR reads in MiXCR, keeping a single row per CDR3 protein. Of approximately 41,000 distinct CDR3 sequences listed, around 15% are singletons. The material sequenced was PBMCs spiked with cells of the T cell clone KT2. The receptor's source is a human donor.

Written as DNA, the CDR3 is TGTGCCAGCAGCTTGTTGTCTAGCGGGAGCAATGAGCAGTTCTTC. Protein sequence: CASSLLSSGSNEQFF. The chain employs TRBV11-1 and TRBJ2-1, with 10 bases identical to TRBD2. Trimming took 3 bases from V and 6 from J; bases not matched to a gene: 5. Germline loops: CDR1 SGHAT, CDR2 FQDESV (reference sequence). This CDR3 comprises 15 residues.